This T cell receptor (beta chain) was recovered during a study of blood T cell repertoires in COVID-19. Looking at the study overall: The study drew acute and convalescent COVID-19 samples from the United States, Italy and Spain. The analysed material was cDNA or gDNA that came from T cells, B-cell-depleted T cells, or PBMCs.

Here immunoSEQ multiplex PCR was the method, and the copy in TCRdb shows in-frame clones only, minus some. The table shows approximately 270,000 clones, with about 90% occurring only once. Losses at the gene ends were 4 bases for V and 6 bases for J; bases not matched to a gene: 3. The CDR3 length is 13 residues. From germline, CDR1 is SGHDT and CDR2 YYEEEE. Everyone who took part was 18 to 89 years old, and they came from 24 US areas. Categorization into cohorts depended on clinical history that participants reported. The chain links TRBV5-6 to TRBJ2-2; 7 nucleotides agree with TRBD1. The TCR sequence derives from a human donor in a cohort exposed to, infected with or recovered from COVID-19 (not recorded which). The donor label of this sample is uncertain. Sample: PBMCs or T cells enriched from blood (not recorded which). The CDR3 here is CASSITGAGELFF. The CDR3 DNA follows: TGTGCCAGCAGCATAACAGGGGCCGGGGAGCTGTTTTTT.